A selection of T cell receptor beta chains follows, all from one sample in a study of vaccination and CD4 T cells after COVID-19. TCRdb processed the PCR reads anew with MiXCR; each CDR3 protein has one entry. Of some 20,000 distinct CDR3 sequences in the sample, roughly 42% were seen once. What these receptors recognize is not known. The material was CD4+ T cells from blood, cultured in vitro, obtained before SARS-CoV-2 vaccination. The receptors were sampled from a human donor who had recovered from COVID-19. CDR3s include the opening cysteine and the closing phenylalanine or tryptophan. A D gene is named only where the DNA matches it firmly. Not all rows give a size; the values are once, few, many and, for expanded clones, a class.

CASSERGQGRIQNIQYF | TGTGCCAGCAGTGAGAGGGGACAGGGGCGAATACAAAACATTCAGTACTTC | TRBV6-1 | TRBD1 | - | TRBJ2-4
CASSLTTGGDTEAFF | TGCGCCAGCAGCCTTACGACAGGGGGGGACACTGAAGCTTTCTTT | TRBV4-1 | TRBD1 | - | TRBJ1-1
CASSRTDSNYGYTF | TGTGCCAGCAGTAGGACGGACAGCAACTATGGCTACACCTTC | TRBV6-1 | - | large | TRBJ1-2
CSARDRRGSQPQHF | TGCAGTGCTAGAGACAGGCGGGGGTCCCAGCCCCAGCATTTT | TRBV20-1 | - | few | TRBJ1-5
CASSYFGGRSNTEAFF | TGTGCCAGCAGTTATTTCGGGGGCCGCTCGAACACTGAGGCTTTCTTT | TRBV6-5 | - | - | TRBJ1-1
CAWSVWGRGGNTEAFF | TGTGCCTGGAGTGTTTGGGGCAGGGGGGGGAACACTGAAGCTTTCTTT | TRBV30 | TRBD1 | - | TRBJ1-1
CAISEQGGTGDEQYF | TGTGCCATCAGTGAGCAAGGTGGGACAGGGGACGAGCAGTACTTC | TRBV10-3 | TRBD1 | few | TRBJ2-7
CASSIVTGLGGYTF | TGTGCCAGTAGTATAGTAACAGGGCTGGGTGGCTACACCTTC | TRBV19 | - | - | TRBJ1-2
CSVGDGTDTQYF | TGCAGCGTTGGGGACGGCACAGATACGCAGTATTTT | TRBV29-1 | - | once | TRBJ2-3
CASSFSGQPNTEAFF | TGTGCCAGCAGTTTCAGCGGACAGCCCAACACTGAAGCTTTCTTT | TRBV12-3/TRBV12-4 | - | - | TRBJ1-1
CASKSGANEQFF | TGTGCCAGCAAAAGCGGGGCAAATGAGCAGTTCTTC | TRBV28 | TRBD2 | few | TRBJ2-1
CASSWEASNEQFF | TGTGCCAGCAGCTGGGAGGCTTCCAATGAGCAGTTCTTC | TRBV7-9 | - | - | TRBJ2-1
CASSFQSSGNTIYF | TGTGCCAGCAGCTTCCAGTCCTCTGGAAACACCATATATTTT | TRBV11-3 | - | - | TRBJ1-3
CASSQLGDRTLGTDTQYF | TGTGCCAGCAGCCAACTAGGGGACAGGACGCTAGGAACAGATACGCAGTATTTT | TRBV7-9 | TRBD1 | - | TRBJ2-3
CAIIGSGHF | TGTGCCATAATCGGGTCCGGGCATTTT | TRBV10-3 | - | - | TRBJ1-5
CASSTVATGNYGYTF | TGTGCCAGCAGCACCGTCGCCACAGGGAACTATGGCTACACCTTC | TRBV7-9 | - | - | TRBJ1-2
CASSPGTSSGETQYF | TGTGCCAGCAGTCCCGGGACTAGCTCTGGAGAGACCCAGTACTTC | TRBV7-2 | TRBD2 | - | TRBJ2-5
CASSVAAGATDTQYF | TGCGCCAGCAGTGTCGCAGCGGGAGCAACAGATACGCAGTATTTT | TRBV10-1 | TRBD2 | - | TRBJ2-3
CASSPRTAYNEQFF | TGTGCCAGCAGCCCAAGGACAGCCTACAATGAGCAGTTCTTC | TRBV11-2 | - | once | TRBJ2-1
CAGGGLAGGTDTQYF | TGTGCCGGAGGTGGACTAGCGGGGGGCACAGATACGCAGTATTTT | TRBV2 | TRBD2 | - | TRBJ2-3
CASSQDSWGRAKTQYF | TGTGCCAGCAGCCAAGATTCCTGGGGGAGGGCGAAGACCCAGTACTTC | TRBV3-1 | TRBD2 | - | TRBJ2-5
CASSLGQLNTEAFF | TGTGCCAGCAGCTTAGGACAGCTGAACACTGAAGCTTTCTTT | TRBV7-9 | - | few | TRBJ1-1
CASSFPGAETQYF | TGTGCCAGCAGCTTCCCGGGTGCGGAGACCCAGTACTTC | TRBV7-2 | - | - | TRBJ2-5
CASSWDLTGNSGNTIYF | TGTGCCAGCAGCTGGGATTTGACAGGAAACTCTGGAAACACCATATATTTT | TRBV5-4 | - | - | TRBJ1-3
CASSRYWTRQGGETQYF | TGTGCCAGTAGCCGATATTGGACTAGACAGGGAGGGGAGACCCAGTACTTC | TRBV19 | - | - | TRBJ2-5
CASSEPGVTDTQYF | TGTGCCAGCAGTGAACCAGGAGTCACAGATACGCAGTATTTT | TRBV25-1 | - | - | TRBJ2-3
CASSFPSYEQYF | TGTGCCAGCAGTTTCCCCTCCTACGAGCAGTACTTC | TRBV28 | - | few | TRBJ2-7
CSAPQGNYGYTF | TGCAGTGCTCCACAGGGGAACTATGGCTACACCTTC | TRBV20-1 | TRBD1 | - | TRBJ1-2
CASSYSAGDTEAFF | TGTGCCAGCAGTTACTCGGCAGGGGACACTGAAGCTTTCTTT | TRBV6-5 | - | - | TRBJ1-1
CASSGSYGTGGAYEQYF | TGTGCCAGCAGTGGCTCGTACGGGACAGGGGGAGCCTACGAGCAGTACTTC | TRBV2 | TRBD1 | few | TRBJ2-7
CASSSMGRGTDTQYF | TGTGCCAGCAGCTCAATGGGACGGGGCACAGATACGCAGTATTTT | TRBV7-3 | - | once | TRBJ2-3
CASSPQTGPQTQYF | TGTGCCAGTAGTCCTCAGACAGGGCCCCAGACCCAGTACTTC | TRBV19 | TRBD1 | few | TRBJ2-5
CASSLLQVAEAFF | TGTGCCAGCAGCTTGTTACAGGTCGCTGAAGCTTTCTTT | TRBV5-5 | - | - | TRBJ1-1
CASSLRDRGRDTQYF | TGTGCCAGCAGCCTCCGGGACAGGGGGCGAGATACGCAGTATTTT | TRBV7-9 | TRBD1 | - | TRBJ2-3
CSARPVTGRNSGGTEAFF | TGCAGTGCTAGGCCAGTGACAGGGCGCAACTCCGGGGGCACTGAAGCTTTCTTT | TRBV20-1 | TRBD1 | - | TRBJ1-1
CASIKIVPGHDGYTF | TGTGCCAGCATCAAGATTGTACCGGGACATGACGGCTACACCTTC | TRBV11-2 | - | - | TRBJ1-2
CASSIDRPGRQQPQHF | TGTGCCAGTAGTATAGATAGGCCAGGGCGGCAGCAGCCCCAGCATTTT | TRBV19 | - | - | TRBJ1-5
CASSTQSGQGWYEQYF | TGTGCCAGCAGCACCCAAAGCGGACAGGGTTGGTACGAGCAGTACTTC | TRBV5-6 | TRBD1 | few | TRBJ2-7
CAWSKGRDQPQHF | TGTGCCTGGAGTAAAGGGCGAGATCAGCCCCAGCATTTT | TRBV30 | - | - | TRBJ1-5
CASSWSSDTGELFF | TGTGCCAGCAGTTGGAGTTCGGACACCGGGGAGCTGTTTTTT | TRBV6-2/TRBV6-3 | - | medium-sized | TRBJ2-2
CASSVGDGGHETQYF | TGTGCCAGCAGCGTAGGAGACGGGGGGCACGAGACCCAGTACTTC | TRBV9 | - | - | TRBJ2-5
CASSLERFANEQFF | TGTGCCAGCAGTTTAGAGCGTTTTGCCAATGAGCAGTTCTTC | TRBV12-3/TRBV12-4 | - | - | TRBJ2-1
CASNRVTDTQYF | TGTGCCAGCAACAGGGTCACAGATACGCAGTATTTT | TRBV7-2 | - | - | TRBJ2-3
CASRGTNEKLFF | TGTGCCAGCAGAGGCACTAATGAAAAACTGTTTTTT | TRBV7-8 | - | - | TRBJ1-4
CSAKREGLRDEQYF | TGCAGTGCTAAGCGGGAGGGCCTAAGAGATGAGCAGTACTTC | TRBV20-1 | TRBD2 | - | TRBJ2-7
CSARLAVQETQYF | TGCAGTGCTCGCCTAGCGGTCCAAGAGACCCAGTACTTC | TRBV20-1 | TRBD2 | - | TRBJ2-5
CATSRDWAEGNEQFF | TGTGCCACCAGCAGAGATTGGGCCGAGGGTAATGAGCAGTTCTTC | TRBV15 | - | - | TRBJ2-1
CASSSRGDGYTF | TGTGCCAGCAGCTCTAGGGGCGATGGCTACACCTTC | TRBV2 | - | - | TRBJ1-2